The clone carrying this T cell receptor (beta chain) has just a few counts. Its antigen is unknown. The sample comes from a study of post-analysis software for immune sequencing data. Findings and limits, study-wide: Higher frequency in patients than in controls was seen for roughly five TRBV segments, with TRBV5-6, TRBV5-1 and TRBV20-1 among them.

Presence of unique molecular identifiers characterized the TCR beta cDNA libraries. TCRdb reanalysed the PCR reads using MiXCR and keeps one entry per CDR3 protein. The data show hundreds of thousands of distinct CDR3 sequences, under 55% seen once. Trimming left V 6 bases short and J 10 bases short, with 19 bases between. The V gene's germline CDR1 is MDHEN and CDR2 SYDVKM. CDR3 length: 13 amino acids. What was sequenced was blood. The receptor comes from a girl between 5 and 17 years old with multiple sclerosis. This chain links TRBV28 with TRBJ2-7; weak D call: TRBD2 (5 bases). CDR3: CASSPQDSSLQYF. DNA of the CDR3: TGTGCCAGCAGCCCCCAGGACTCCTCATTACAGTACTTC.